This TCR beta chain was captured in a study of blood T cell repertoires in COVID-19. Study as a whole: Samples came from the United States, Italy and Spain, spanning acute and convalescent COVID-19. In each case, the material was cDNA or gDNA derived from T cells, B-cell-depleted T cells, or PBMCs.

Per germline, CDR1 SNHLY and CDR2 FYNNEI. The V segment lost 4 bases and the J segment 8 bases; nucleotides outside the gene matches: 4. CDR3 size: 14 residues. Authors' processing steps: Amplification of reference gene primers provided the estimated nucleated cell counts. The method was immunoSEQ multiplex PCR; TCRdb's version includes in-frame clones alone and lacks a portion of them. The DNA was the basis for D and trimming; V, J and clone size are from that table. Of 130,000 or so clones listed, roughly 90% were seen once; the top ten hold 7.6%. This clone appeared once. The chain carries TRBV2 and TRBJ1-4, with 10 nucleotides matching TRBD1. The origin of this receptor is a man aged 45-60 years with acute or convalescent COVID-19. Sample: peripheral blood. CDR3 in amino acids: CASSGQGAREKLFF. CDR3 bases: TGTGCCAGCAGTGGACAGGGGGCGAGAGAAAAACTGTTTTTT. The full variable domain, with the rest looked up from reference TRBV2 and TRBJ1-4, is EPEVTQTPSHQVTQMGQEVILRCVPISNHLYFYWYRQILGQKVEFLVSFYNNEISEKSEIFDDQFSVERPDGSNFTLKIRSTKLEDSAMYFCASSGQGAREKLFFGSGTQLSVL.